The entry below describes one T cell receptor (beta chain). V was shortened by 8 bases and J by 13 bases, with 14 bases between the two germline ends. The CDR3 has 10 residues. Germline-derived CDR1 and CDR2 are DFQATT and SNEGSKA (reference sequence). Assay: immunoSEQ multiplex PCR; the TCRdb copy retains only in-frame clones and omits some. Among under 85,000 clones listed, roughly 94% were seen once. The data derive from a study of T cell changes during pregnancy in multiple sclerosis. The clonotype comes from a female donor with multiple sclerosis, enrolled in a pregnancy study. The rearrangement joins TRBV20-1 to TRBJ1-4; TRBD1 is a possible D gene (6 bases). The source was peripheral blood, collected in the third trimester of pregnancy. The CDR3 loop is CSYRQEGLFF. CDR3 coding DNA: TGCAGTTATCGACAGGAAGGACTGTTTTTT.